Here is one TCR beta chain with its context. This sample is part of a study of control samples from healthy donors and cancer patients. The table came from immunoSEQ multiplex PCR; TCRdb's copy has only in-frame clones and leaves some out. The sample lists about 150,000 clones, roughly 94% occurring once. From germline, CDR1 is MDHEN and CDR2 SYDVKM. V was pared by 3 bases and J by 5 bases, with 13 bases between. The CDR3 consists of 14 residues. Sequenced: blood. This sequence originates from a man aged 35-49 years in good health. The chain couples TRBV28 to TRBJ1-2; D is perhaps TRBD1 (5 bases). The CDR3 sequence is CASSLMGRGYGYTF. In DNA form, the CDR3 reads TGTGCCAGCAGTTTGATGGGGCGTGGGTATGGCTACACCTTC.